This T cell receptor (beta chain) was captured by sequencing in a study of blood T cells in healthy people across ages. Study-wide findings and caveats: Observed TCR beta diversity per million T cells went down as age went up. This fall followed a roughly linear course with age.

CDR1 and CDR2 from the germline V gene are KGHDR and SFDVKD. The CDR3 has 14 amino acids. Trimming took 3 bases from V and 6 from J; bases not matched to a gene: 4. With regard to this clonotype: Its antigen remains unidentified.

A second PCR, run for about 6 to 11 cycles, used a sample-barcoded 5' primer plus a J-beta primer mix. All samples gave at least 2.5 million CDR3-containing paired-end reads. TCRdb called the 5' RACE reads again in MiXCR, with one record for every CDR3 protein. The data show 720,000 or so distinct CDR3 sequences, around 43% seen once. The individuals who served as donors were healthy Caucasians living in Russia, aged roughly 6 to 100. The sequencing input was blood. This TCR came from a man older than 75 in good health. The chain has TRBV24-1 and TRBJ2-1, with TRBD1 identical over 7 bases. The CDR3 nucleotides read TGTGCCACCAGTGATCCCAACAGGGGCAATGAGCAGTTCTTC. Translated: CATSDPNRGNEQFF.